This T cell receptor (beta chain) was profiled in a study of blood T cell repertoires in COVID-19. V was pared by 2 bases and J by 0 bases, with 9 bases between. The CDR3 contains 16 residues. From germline, CDR1 is KGHDR and CDR2 SFDVKD. In the authors' workflow: Estimated nucleated cell counts came from reference gene primer amplification. Sequenced by immunoSEQ multiplex PCR; TCRdb stores in-frame clones only, minus some. Clone size and V and J calls were adopted from that table, with D and trimming inferred from the DNA. This sample has approximately 270,000 clones, with approximately 90% found just once.

The source of this sequence is a man aged 25 to 40 with acute or convalescent COVID-19. Sequencing was carried out using peripheral blood. The V and J genes are TRBV24-1 and TRBJ2-2; D remains ambiguous. CDR3 nucleotide sequence: TGTGCCACCAGTGATTCGGGTGCCGCGAACACCGGGGAGCTGTTTTTT. It encodes CATSDSGAANTGELFF.